The 3 T cell receptor beta chains in this list originate from one sample, sequenced in a study of cytomegalovirus exposure and HLA in healthy donors. Profiled with immunoSEQ multiplex PCR; TCRdb holds only in-frame clones, not every one. The sample includes about 82,000 clones, more than 85% seen only once; the top ten take approximately 0.7%. What was sequenced was PBMCs. The receptors come from a man between 18 and 35 years old in good health and CMV-seronegative.

V is TRBV6-5 and J is TRBJ2-3; 7 positions agree with TRBD1. This CDR3 has 13 amino acids. CDR1 and CDR2 from the germline V gene are MNHEY and SVGAGI. V dropped 8 bases and J dropped 2; count of bases not matched to a gene: 4. Written as DNA, the CDR3 is TGTGCCAGCCGACAGGGCTCCACAGATACGCAGTATTTT. Amino acids: CASRQGSTDTQYF.

The chain employs TRBV5-4 and TRBJ1-1; TRBD1 aligns across 7 bases. V was pared by 4 bases and J by 4 bases, with 7 bases of the junction left unmatched. Germline values: CDR1 SGHNT, CDR2 YYREEE (reference sequence). The CDR3 sequence is 14 residues long. The CDR3 nucleotides read TGTGCCAGCAGCCGAGACAGGGTCGGCACTGAAGCTTTCTTT. The encoded protein is CASSRDRVGTEAFF.

The chain recombines TRBV7-9 with TRBJ1-4; 8 bases fit TRBD1. Germline loops: CDR1 SEHNR, CDR2 FQNEAQ (reference sequence). This CDR3 comprises 14 residues. Trimming at V came to 1 base and at J to 10 bases, leaving 5 bases not matched to a gene. The CDR3 protein is CASSLGTQGGKLFF. The CDR3, as DNA: TGTGCCAGCAGCTTAGGGACACAGGGGGGAAAACTGTTTTTT.